The 29 T cell receptor beta chains below all came from one sample that was sequenced in a study of blood T cell repertoires in COVID-19. The protocol was immunoSEQ multiplex PCR, while the TCRdb copy is restricted to in-frame clones and leaves out a portion. The sample has some 280,000 clones; around 90% are singletons. Sample: peripheral blood. The receptor source for this set is a woman in her thirties or forties who had recovered from COVID-19.

This sequence joins TRBV16 and TRBJ1-5; TRBD1 matches at 10 bases. The V gene end was trimmed by 3 bases and the J gene end by 0 bases; junction bases not matched to a gene: 11. CDR3 length: 19 amino acids. Germline CDR1 and CDR2: KGHSY and FQNENV. The CDR3 reads CASSHHDRGLPPSNQPQHF. The DNA of the CDR3 is TGTGCCAGCAGCCATCATGACAGGGGGCTGCCACCTAGCAATCAGCCCCAGCATTTT.

This chain links TRBV19 with TRBJ2-7; 7 bases are shared with TRBD1. This CDR3 region has 15 residues. Trimming at V came to 4 bases and at J to 4 bases, leaving 10 bases not matched to a gene. Germline-derived CDR1 and CDR2 are LNHDA and SQIVND (reference sequence). The CDR3 sequence is CASSTQTGKRYEQYF. The CDR3 DNA reads as TGTGCCAGTAGTACCCAGACAGGGAAGCGGTACGAGCAGTACTTC.

The genes are TRBV9 and TRBJ2-7, with 11 bases lining up with TRBD2. The germline V gene has CDR1 SGDLS and CDR2 YYNGEE. The V and J ends lost 1 base and 5 bases, in that order; junction bases with no gene match: 5. The CDR3 is 15 amino acids. Written as DNA, the CDR3 is TGTGCCAGCAGCGTAACTAGCGGGAGTTCCCACGAGCAGTACTTC. Translation gives CASSVTSGSSHEQYF.

The chain is built from TRBV25-1 and TRBJ1-3; tentatively, D is TRBD1 (6 bases). There are 16 residues in the CDR3. Looked up from germline, CDR1 is MGHDK and CDR2 is SYGVNS. Trimming removed 3 bases at V and 2 bases at J, with 14 bases between. The CDR3 sequence: CASSDLTGGTGNTIYF. CDR3 DNA: TGTGCCAGCAGTGATCTGACTGGGGGCACTGGAAACACCATATATTTT.

The chain recombines TRBV24-1 with TRBJ2-5; D possibly corresponds to TRBD1 (5 bases). Germline CDR1 KGHDR, CDR2 SFDVKD. The CDR3 is 16 residues long. The V end was cut by 3 bases, the J end by 4 bases, with 17 bases between. The CDR3, as DNA: TGTGCCACCAGTGATGCCCAGGGTTATTTGGGAGAGACCCAGTACTTC. Protein sequence: CATSDAQGYLGETQYF.

V is TRBV18 and J is TRBJ1-3, with TRBD1 identical over 10 bases. V was clipped by 4 bases and J by 9 bases; unmatched bases: 12. Germline assignment: CDR1 KGHSH and CDR2 LQKENI. The CDR3 covers 16 residues. CDR3 residues: CASSLRTGQGEGTIYF. The CDR3 bases are TGTGCCAGCTCACTCCGGACTGGACAGGGGGAAGGCACCATATATTTT.

The genes are TRBV2 and TRBJ2-7, with a weak D call TRBD2 (6 bases). Deletions cut 7 bases from V and 3 bases from J, with 10 bases between. Germline V CDR1 and CDR2: SNHLY, FYNNEI. This CDR3 contains 12 residues. Written as DNA, the CDR3 is TGTGCCAGCACTAAGGAGGGCTACGAGCAGTACTTC. Its translation is CASTKEGYEQYF.

The chain couples TRBV5-4 to TRBJ2-7; 9 bases match TRBD1. The CDR3 is 18 amino acids. Germline lookup yields CDR1 SGHNT and CDR2 YYREEE (reference sequence). J was trimmed by 3 bases and V by 3 bases; bases with no gene match: 16. The CDR3 loop is CASSSGNTGTGIFYEQYF. The CDR3 DNA reads as TGTGCCAGCAGCTCCGGGAACACCGGGACAGGGATTTTCTACGAGCAGTACTTC. Full variable domain (missing parts from reference TRBV5-4 and TRBJ2-7): ETGVTQSPTHLIKTRGQQVTLRCSSQSGHNTVSWYQQALGQGPQFIFQYYREEENGRGNFPPRFSGLQFPNYSSELNVNALELDDSALYLCASSSGNTGTGIFYEQYFGPGTRLTVT.

The rearrangement uses TRBV5-1 and TRBJ2-7; TRBD2 matches 10 bases. CDR1 and CDR2 from the germline V gene are SGHRS and YFSETQ. Germline trimming cut 4 bases from V and 6 bases from J; bases unmatched to any gene: 13. This CDR3 has 16 residues. Here the CDR3 DNA reads TGCGCCAGCAGCCGGGGCAGAGCGGGAGGGCCCAGCGAGCAGTACTTC. Residues: CASSRGRAGGPSEQYF.

The V and J genes are TRBV27 and TRBJ2-2; D is uncertain. Germline V gene data show CDR1 as MNHEY and CDR2 as SMNVEV (reference sequence). The V end lost 2 bases, the J end lost 2 bases, and 9 bases lay between the germline ends. The CDR3 totals 15 residues. In DNA form, the CDR3 reads TGTGCCAGCAGTTTAGCGTACCCAAACACCGGGGAGCTGTTTTTT. Encoded protein: CASSLAYPNTGELFF.

This chain connects TRBV7-3 to TRBJ2-1, with a weak D call TRBD1 (5 bases). Germline lookup yields CDR1 SGHTA and CDR2 FQGTGA. This CDR3 comprises 15 residues. V was trimmed by 2 bases and J by 0 bases, leaving 8 bases between them. Here the CDR3 reads CASSLDRGSYNEQFF. Here the CDR3 DNA reads TGTGCCAGCAGCTTAGACAGAGGCTCCTACAATGAGCAGTTCTTC.

The chain links TRBV15 to TRBJ1-1, with TRBD1 as a possible D gene (6 bases). CDR1 LNHNV and CDR2 YYDKDF come from the germline V gene (reference sequence). CDR3 length: 12 residues. Trimming shortened V by 8 bases and J by 1 base, and 8 bases separated the two germline ends. CDR3 DNA sequence: TGTGCCACCCTAGGGGGGAACACTGAAGCTTTCTTT. The encoded protein is CATLGGNTEAFF.

In this sample, this clone turned up a few times. The chain is built from TRBV9 and TRBJ2-2; the match to TRBD1 covers 12 bases. With 4 bases clipped from V and 3 bases from J, the junction kept 7 bases outside the gene matches. There are 17 residues in the CDR3. Germline V CDR1 and CDR2: SGDLS, YYNGEE. CDR3 sequence reads: CASSSYGTGGDTGELFF. DNA for the CDR3: TGTGCCAGCAGCTCTTATGGGACAGGGGGCGACACCGGGGAGCTGTTTTTT.

The DNA of the CDR3 is TGTGCCAGCAGAACAACAGGGCGCCAAGAGACCCAGTACTTC. This translates into CASRTTGRQETQYF. V is TRBV27 and J is TRBJ2-5; D may be TRBD1 (6 bases). The CDR3 spans 14 residues. Germline V gene data show CDR1 as MNHEY and CDR2 as SMNVEV (reference sequence). V was cut by 6 bases and J by 1 base, with 12 bases left in between.

Of note for this clone: This sample also contains other DNA sequences that code for the same CDR3. The chain uses TRBV10-3 and TRBJ2-7; 7 bases are a match to TRBD1. The CDR3 has 13 amino acids. With V trimmed by 4 bases and J by 2 bases, 2 bases remained unmatched. CDR1 and CDR2 from the germline V gene are ENHRY and SYGVKD. The CDR3 sequence: CAISGQGPYEQYF. As DNA, the CDR3 is TGTGCCATCAGTGGACAGGGACCCTACGAGCAGTACTTC.

V usage is TRBV4-1 and J usage is TRBJ1-4, with D possibly TRBD1 on 6 matching bases. From germline, CDR1 is MGHRA and CDR2 YSYEKL. There are 16 residues in the CDR3. V gave up 2 bases and J gave up 8 bases, with 18 bases separating them. The DNA of the CDR3 is TGCGCCAGCAGCCAAAACTCCAGGGGAGCCGGGGAAAAACTGTTTTTT. It yields the protein CASSQNSRGAGEKLFF.

This chain connects TRBV4-1 to TRBJ2-2, with 13 bases aligning to TRBD2. The CDR3 runs 17 residues. The junction had 5 bases not matched to a gene; V was cut back by 3 bases and J by 4 bases. The germline CDR1 and CDR2 sequences are MGHRA and YSYEKL. The CDR3 spells CASSQRGLAGSTGELFF. The CDR3 DNA follows: TGCGCCAGCAGCCAGCGGGGACTAGCGGGAAGCACCGGGGAGCTGTTTTTT.

This clone has only one observation. The genes are TRBV28 and TRBJ2-1; 8 bases align to TRBD1. From germline, CDR1 is MDHEN and CDR2 SYDVKM. This CDR3 is 14 amino acids long. The V gene end was trimmed by 6 bases and the J gene end by 6 bases; junction bases not matched to a gene: 7. CDR3 bases: TGTGCCAGCAGGGGAGTCGGACAGGGCAATGAGCAGTTCTTC. Translation gives CASRGVGQGNEQFF.

This clone was picked up one time. The chain links TRBV13 to TRBJ2-3; D gene ambiguous. The V end lost 8 bases, the J end lost 1 base, and 13 bases lay between the germline ends. Germline V gene data show CDR1 as PRHDT and CDR2 as FYEKMQ (reference sequence). This CDR3 region has 14 residues. In nucleotides, the CDR3 is TGTGCCAGCGCCCCCTGGCCCGGCACAGATACGCAGTATTTT. Translation: CASAPWPGTDTQYF.

J is TRBJ2-7 and V is TRBV19; TRBD1 matches at 8 bases. The CDR3 has 15 amino acids. Trimming took 4 bases from V and 0 from J; bases not matched to a gene: 5. CDR1 is LNHDA and CDR2 is SQIVND in the germline V gene (reference sequence). The CDR3 spells CASSTRQGSSYEQYF. The CDR3 DNA is TGTGCCAGTAGTACTAGACAGGGGAGCTCCTACGAGCAGTACTTC.

The CDR3 DNA reads as TGTGCCAGCAGTCCTCATCTTTTCAGGGAAACAGATACGCAGTATTTT. Encoded protein: CASSPHLFRETDTQYF. The V call is TRBV6-6, the J call TRBJ2-3; D is perhaps TRBD1 (5 bases). Germline CDR1 and CDR2: MNHNY and SVGAGI (reference sequence). The CDR3 is 16 residues long. Trimming shortened V by 5 bases and J by 3 bases, and 18 bases separated the two germline ends.

The V and J genes are TRBV27 and TRBJ2-1; 10 positions match TRBD2. Unmatched junction bases numbered 11, after V lost 6 bases and J lost 6 bases. The CDR3 sequence is 16 residues long. Germline CDR1 reads MNHEY; CDR2 reads SMNVEV (reference sequence). The CDR3 sequence is CASRSPSGSGSNEQFF. The CDR3 DNA follows: TGTGCCAGCAGATCGCCTAGCGGGAGTGGGTCCAATGAGCAGTTCTTC.

The chain combines TRBV4-1 with TRBJ2-6, with D possibly TRBD2 on 5 matching bases. V lost 4 bases to trimming and J lost 0 bases, with 19 bases between them. This CDR3 spans 19 amino acids. Germline V CDR1 and CDR2: MGHRA, YSYEKL. The CDR3 DNA follows: TGCGCCAGCAGCCGCGTTGAGGTAGGCGGGCACTCTGGGGCCAACGTCCTGACTTTC. Translating gives CASSRVEVGGHSGANVLTF.

V gene TRBV5-1 combines with J gene TRBJ2-7; 9 bases fit TRBD2. The germline gives CDR1 SGHRS, CDR2 YFSETQ. The length of the CDR3 is 15 residues. The V and J ends lost 0 bases and 3 bases, in that order; junction bases with no gene match: 4. CDR3 in DNA: TGCGCCAGCAGCTTGGAGGCTAGCGGGAACTACGAGCAGTACTTC. The encoded protein is CASSLEASGNYEQYF.

This clone was recorded only once. CDR3 loop: CASSHTSGRVDTQYF. The CDR3 DNA sequence: TGTGCCAGCAGCCATACTAGCGGGAGGGTAGATACGCAGTATTTT. V and J are TRBV7-2 and TRBJ2-3; 13 positions agree with TRBD2. Germline V gives CDR1 SGHTA, CDR2 FQGNSA. J gave up 5 bases and V 5 bases, and 4 bases lay outside the gene matches. The CDR3 spans 15 residues.

This clone has only one observation. The CDR3 DNA is TGCGCCAGCAGACCCTCCGGGGGTAGCGAGCAGTACTTC. Protein sequence: CASRPSGGSEQYF. This rearrangement joins TRBV5-1 to TRBJ2-7; D is possibly TRBD2 (6 bases). The CDR3 has 13 amino acids. The V end lost 5 bases, the J end lost 6 bases, and 15 bases lay between the germline ends. Germline-derived CDR1 and CDR2 are SGHRS and YFSETQ.

This chain connects TRBV27 to TRBJ2-1; 7 nucleotides align to TRBD2. The V gene's germline CDR1 is MNHEY and CDR2 SMNVEV (reference sequence). V lost 6 bases, J lost 4 bases, and 9 bases stayed unmatched. The CDR3 totals 15 residues. The CDR3 region is CASRGGKGAYNEQFF. The CDR3 nucleotides are TGTGCCAGCAGGGGGGGGAAGGGTGCATACAATGAGCAGTTCTTC.

The chain carries TRBV5-4 and TRBJ2-7, with 13 bases lining up with TRBD2. This CDR3 spans 15 amino acids. Unmatched junction bases numbered 1, after V lost 4 bases and J lost 0 bases. CDR1 SGHNT and CDR2 YYREEE come from the germline V gene (reference sequence). CDR3 sequence: CASSRTSGGSYEQYF. The CDR3 coding sequence is TGTGCCAGCAGCCGGACTAGCGGGGGCTCCTACGAGCAGTACTTC.

V and J are TRBV27 and TRBJ2-2, with D uncertain. CDR1 and CDR2 from the germline V gene are MNHEY and SMNVEV (reference sequence). V lost 3 bases and J 3 bases, leaving 11 bases between the germline ends. This CDR3 is built from 15 residues. The CDR3 region is CASSFWALDTGELFF. As DNA, the CDR3 is TGTGCCAGCAGTTTCTGGGCCCTGGACACCGGGGAGCTGTTTTTT.